The present TCR beta chain was sequenced within a study of control samples from healthy donors and cancer patients. This table comes from immunoSEQ multiplex PCR, and its TCRdb copy is limited to in-frame clones, with some not included. The sample includes 100,000 or so clones, about four fifths of them seen just once. The CDR3 length is 12 residues. The J segment lost 7 bases and the V segment lost 6 bases, leaving 4 bases of the junction unmatched. From germline, CDR1 is MNHEY and CDR2 SVGAGI. The sample was blood. This TCR derives from a woman aged 45-65 years in good health. The gene calls are TRBV6-5 and TRBJ1-2; 8 bases agree with TRBD1. DNA of the CDR3: TGTGCCAGCAGCGAGACAGGGGTTGGCTACACCTTC. This translates into CASSETGVGYTF.